This TCR beta chain was observed in a study of chemoradiotherapy in HPV16-positive cancers. Here immunoSEQ multiplex PCR was the method, and the copy in TCRdb shows in-frame clones only, minus some. The table has several thousand clones, roughly 80% seen once. This CDR3 is built from 14 residues. Trimming at V came to 6 bases and at J to 6 bases, leaving 9 bases not matched to a gene. CDR1 and CDR2 (germline): SNHLY, FYNNEI. The specimen was collected from a patient who underwent chemoradiotherapy. V gene TRBV2 combines with J gene TRBJ1-1; 8 nucleotides match TRBD1. This receptor was obtained from a human donor with HPV-associated anogenital cancer. The CDR3 DNA is TGTGCCAGCAGAGGGCAGGGGGCTAGGGCTGAAGCTTTCTTT. This gives the protein CASRGQGARAEAFF.